This TCR beta chain was sequenced during a study of identical twins' blood T cells. Across the study: Roughly twelve libraries, six alpha and six beta, gave some 48 million reads. Study-level findings and limits: Abundant TCRbeta CDR3s overlapped more between twins than with unrelated donors. Shared CDR3 clonotype counts between two donors mainly tracked the product of their cloneset sizes, twins included. V gene usage reportedly matched far better within twin pairs than unrelated donors.

Points on this clonotype: The antigen remains unidentified.

MiXCR, applied by TCRdb to the 5' RACE reads, yields one record per CDR3 protein. The sample has fewer than 450,000 distinct CDR3 sequences, 28% seen once. The germline gives CDR1 DFQATT, CDR2 SNEGSKA (reference sequence). The CDR3 is made up of 13 amino acids. After removal of 2 bases from V and 7 bases from J, the junction contained 6 bases not matched to a gene. The sequence was obtained from a woman between 18 and 50 years old in good health. Sequences were obtained from PBMCs. This chain connects TRBV20-1 to TRBJ2-3, with 7 bases aligning to TRBD2. CDR3 nucleotide sequence: TGCAGTGCTAGAAGCGGGGCGGCGAATACGCAGTATTTT. As protein: CSARSGAANTQYF.